This record looks at one TCR beta chain sequence and its context. Its antigen remains unidentified. These data originate in a study of cytomegalovirus exposure and HLA in healthy donors. Points from the study as a whole: The TCR clusters that emerged in the first cohort tended, a later analysis found, to co-occur in the 110 or so validation repertoires. The authors listed over 150 TCR beta chains as cytomegalovirus-associated.

Profiled with immunoSEQ multiplex PCR; TCRdb holds only in-frame clones, not every one. The profile covers about 73,000 clones, with about 87% appearing a single time and 3.5% to 4% taken by the ten largest. Germline-derived CDR1 and CDR2 are SGDLS and YYNGEE. Between the trimmed V and J ends, which lost 0 bases and 1 base, there was a span of 14 bases. This CDR3 is built from 16 residues. This sequence originates from a woman in her late teens or twenties in good health and CMV-seropositive. V is TRBV9 and J is TRBJ2-7; D is perhaps TRBD1 (6 bases). The sample comprised PBMCs. This chain's CDR3 is CASSVGDTQGSYEQYF. The CDR3 bases are TGTGCCAGCAGCGTAGGAGATACACAGGGATCCTACGAGCAGTACTTC.